This T cell receptor beta chain was sequenced in a study of shared clonotypes between healthy human individuals. As for the study in general: A couple of female and a few male donors aged 18 to 49 were enrolled. Plates per donor: three CD4 naive, three CD4 memory, two CD8 naive, one CD8 memory.

Deletions cut 3 bases from V and 2 bases from J, with 9 bases between. The CDR3 has 14 residues. Looked up from germline, CDR1 is SGHRS and CDR2 is YFSETQ. CD45RA+ naive and CD45RA-negative memory subsets were separated from CD4+ cells. Every immunoSEQ plate was one replicate of a subset's evenly spread DNA. Data came from immunoSEQ multiplex PCR; TCRdb stores just in-frame clones and leaves some out. This table holds 2,500,000 or so clones, approximately 92% found once. The chain joins TRBV5-1 to TRBJ2-1; no reliable D call. The sequenced material came from naive CD4+ T cells sorted from blood. Subset here: CD45RA+ positively selected. This receptor was taken from a man aged 18 to 29 in good health. Written as DNA, the CDR3 is TGCGCCAGCAGCTGGAACGGCGCCTACAATGAGCAGTTCTTC. This gives the protein CASSWNGAYNEQFF.